Sequencing of this TCR beta chain was carried out in a study of T cells after yellow fever vaccination (dated by TCRdb to about 2019). Regarding the research as a whole: Libraries from fractions with low cell numbers were prepared with the SMART-Seq v4 Ultra Low Input RNA kit. To follow T-cell clones before and after both primary and booster YFV17D yellow fever vaccination, bulk TCR alpha and beta repertoires underwent longitudinal sequencing. Two healthy male donors made up the cohort, one aged 18 to 29 years and the other aged 30 to 40 years. Blood samples were taken at several timepoints before and after primary and secondary immunization, and bulk PBMC replicates and cell subsets were isolated. Overall results and qualifications from the work: Most clones expanded after primary vaccination were re-detected after the booster (approximately 95% of CD4 and more than 70% of CD8), suggesting broad memory maintenance. Computational filtering was required because FACS-sorted repertoires could contain abundant contaminating clonotypes from the bulk population. The study included only two donors, which limits how far the findings can be generalized. A small share of clonotypes was detected in both CD4 and CD8 compartments, with the overlap likely arising from convergent recombination. The secondary T-cell response was found to be weaker but faster than the primary response, with a peak reached on day 5 rather than on day 15.

The CDR3 sequence holds 13 residues, the cysteine and phenylalanine included. Just CDR3 DNA is preserved here, 39 bases in frame from base 1. The junction carries 9 bases between V and J, which are trimmed by 3 bases and 3 bases respectively. CDR1 WSHSY and CDR2 SAAADI are derived from the germline V gene. Details on this clonotype: No cognate antigen has been identified for it. No base quality information exists; no much larger clone differs at one position.

The treatment or condition label, read with the paper, signifies: live attenuated yellow fever vaccine strain. At every blood-draw timepoint, two biological replicates of bulk PBMCs were collected. A standard Ficoll-Paque protocol was used to isolate PBMCs from peripheral blood. RNA was extracted with TriZol from bulk PBMCs, CD4 and CD8 fractions, and dextramer-positive and dextramer-negative fractions. TCR cDNA was made using 5'RACE template switching, a step that added a universal primer site and unique molecular identifiers. Priming for cDNA synthesis came from both the TCR alpha and TCR beta constant segments. Libraries were amplified in two PCR steps, with sample barcodes and sequencing adapters added in the second step. Libraries were sequenced on Illumina HiSeq 2500 (2x100 bp) or NovaSeq (2x150 bp). Per the original workflow: Demultiplexing of reads and collapsing into UMI consensus sequences were performed with MIGEC, and V(D)J alignment was carried out with MiXCR. Using edgeR on replicate PBMC samples, clonotypes were called vaccine-responding if FDR was below 0.01 and the log2 fold change was above 5 up to day 15. Each bulk clonotype was labeled CD4 or CD8 based on which sequenced repertoire, CD4 or CD8, contained the clonotype at higher abundance. The public sequencing data were trimmed at Q25 with fastp and processed into clonotypes with MiXCR by TCRdb, which kept only in-frame beta chains. Rows are combined by CDR3 protein, so each entry shows the most common genes and DNA. TCRdb, not the authors, supplied the V and J calls. This sample comprises 400,000 to 650,000 distinct CDR3 sequences, around a fifth of them detected only once. 15% to 20% of the sample comes from the top ten.

Specimen: PBMCs, collected more than 20 days after the first yellow fever vaccination. This chain joins TRBV10-2 to TRBJ2-7; 6 matching bases give a weak D call of TRBD1. The receptor comes from a man between 18 and 29 years old who received the YFV17D yellow fever vaccine. The CDR3 reads as follows: CASSDADSYEQYF. In nucleotide form, the sequence is TGCGCCAGCAGTGATGCGGACAGCTACGAGCAGTACTTC.